One sample yielded the 10 T cell receptor beta chains listed below, sequenced in a study of graft-versus-host responses after intestinal transplantation. The table came from immunoSEQ multiplex PCR; TCRdb's copy has only in-frame clones and leaves some out. Of tens of thousands of clones listed, around 94% are singletons. The material was PBMCs, obtained about 37 weeks after intestinal transplant. Receptor source: a human patient who received an intestinal transplant, so some T cells may come from the graft donor.

J is TRBJ2-5 and V is TRBV19; D may be TRBD2 (5 bases). Looked up from germline, CDR1 is LNHDA and CDR2 is SQIVND (reference sequence). This CDR3 region has 14 residues. The ends were cut back, 4 bases at V and 5 bases at J, with 14 bases in the middle. The chain's CDR3 is CASSNPAAGETQYF. The CDR3 DNA sequence: TGTGCCAGTAGTAACCCAGCGGCTGGGGAGACCCAGTACTTC.

Here the CDR3 reads CASRRLAGGSYEQYF. CDR3 sequence (DNA): TGTGCCAGCAGGAGACTAGCGGGAGGCTCCTACGAGCAGTACTTC. This rearrangement joins TRBV27 to TRBJ2-7; 13 positions agree with TRBD2. J was trimmed by 0 bases and V by 6 bases; bases with no gene match: 2. Germline assignment: CDR1 MNHEY and CDR2 SMNVEV (reference sequence). The CDR3 is 15 residues long.

The V and J genes are TRBV4-1 and TRBJ2-5; 10 nucleotides line up with TRBD1. The V gene's germline CDR1 is MGHRA and CDR2 YSYEKL. The CDR3 totals 16 residues. V dropped 0 bases and J dropped 4; count of bases not matched to a gene: 5. CDR3 nucleotides: TGCGCCAGCAGCCAAGAGGGGGGACAGGGGACAGAGACCCAGTACTTC. Its protein product is CASSQEGGQGTETQYF.

V is TRBV19 and J is TRBJ2-4; TRBD1 aligns across 8 bases. The V gene's germline CDR1 is LNHDA and CDR2 SQIVND (reference sequence). Unmatched junction bases numbered 25, after V lost 8 bases and J lost 13 bases. The CDR3 covers 17 residues. CDR3 in amino acids: CASSTATQRWRDRSQYF. For the CDR3, the DNA is TGTGCCAGTTCAACAGCCACCCAAAGATGGCGGGACAGGTCCCAGTACTTC.

The chain has TRBV19 and TRBJ2-5; maybe TRBD1 (5 bases). The CDR3 has 15 residues. Germline-derived CDR1 and CDR2 are LNHDA and SQIVND (reference sequence). Trimming shortened V by 1 base and J by 2 bases, and 11 bases separated the two germline ends. CDR3 in DNA: TGTGCCAGTAGTATAGCCGGACAACTACAAGAGACCCAGTACTTC. This gives the protein CASSIAGQLQETQYF.

The V and J genes are TRBV27 and TRBJ1-2, with 8 bases fitting TRBD1. J gave up 6 bases and V 5 bases, and 11 bases lay outside the gene matches. The V gene's germline CDR1 is MNHEY and CDR2 SMNVEV (reference sequence). The CDR3 is made up of 15 amino acids. The CDR3 DNA is TGTGCCAGCAGTACCTCAGGACGGACAGGGAATGGCTACACCTTC. It specifies CASSTSGRTGNGYTF.

As DNA, the CDR3 is TGTGCCAGCAGTTCACAGTACCGGGACAGATATAATTCACCCCTCCACTTT. Amino acid sequence: CASSSQYRDRYNSPLHF. V usage is TRBV28 and J usage is TRBJ1-6; 7 bases fit TRBD1. Germline trimming cut 4 bases from V and 4 bases from J; bases unmatched to any gene: 10. The CDR3 length is 17 residues. Germline CDR1 MDHEN, CDR2 SYDVKM.

This clone is a singleton in its sample. The gene calls are TRBV4-1 and TRBJ2-5; 7 positions match TRBD1. V lost 4 bases to trimming and J lost 4 bases; unmatched junction nucleotides: 9. The CDR3 loop spans 15 amino acids. The V gene's germline CDR1 is MGHRA and CDR2 YSYEKL. This CDR3 is CASSPIGTDIETQYF. The CDR3 DNA is TGCGCCAGCAGCCCCATAGGGACAGACATAGAGACCCAGTACTTC.

The genes are TRBV7-2 and TRBJ2-7; D gene uncertain. The length of the CDR3 is 13 residues. Looked up from germline, CDR1 is SGHTA and CDR2 is FQGNSA. Trimming removed 6 bases from V and 0 bases from J, with 9 bases in between. CDR3 coding DNA: TGTGCCAGCAGTTCATGGGGCTCCTACGAGCAGTACTTC. This sequence encodes CASSSWGSYEQYF.

The chain uses TRBV5-1 and TRBJ1-4, with 9 bases identical to TRBD1. Trimming at V came to 4 bases and at J to 1 base, leaving 11 bases not matched to a gene. Germline values: CDR1 SGHRS, CDR2 YFSETQ. The CDR3 sequence is 18 residues long. CDR3 sequence (DNA): TGCGCCAGCAGCCCCGGACAGGGGAGGTTTGGAACTAATGAAAAACTGTTTTTT. Amino acid sequence: CASSPGQGRFGTNEKLFF.